This TCR beta chain comes out of a study of identical twins. Whole-study results and caveats: Invariant MAIT and iNKT cells may have partly biased zero-insertion analyses. While abundant cord blood beta clonotypes carried fewer insertions, memory repertoires showed no such pattern.

The CDR3 length is 15 residues. Between the trimmed V and J ends, which lost 2 bases and 6 bases, there was a span of 16 bases. Germline values: CDR1 MNHEY, CDR2 SVGAGI. Only healthy Caucasians were enrolled as donors. Remarks on this clonotype: Antigen specificity is unknown.

From the 5' RACE reads, TCRdb called clonotypes with MiXCR, one entry per CDR3 protein. The sample lists roughly 700,000 distinct CDR3 sequences, around 8.6% occurring once. The same sample was also studied in work on yellow fever vaccine responses in identical twins.

The clonotype was recovered from a woman younger than 30 in good health. The chain combines TRBV6-5 with TRBJ1-2; a possible D gene is TRBD1 (6 bases). Material for sequencing was PBMCs. CDR3 protein: CASSYRDRPTDGYTF. CDR3 DNA: TGTGCCAGCAGTTACCGTGACAGGCCTACGGATGGCTACACCTTC.